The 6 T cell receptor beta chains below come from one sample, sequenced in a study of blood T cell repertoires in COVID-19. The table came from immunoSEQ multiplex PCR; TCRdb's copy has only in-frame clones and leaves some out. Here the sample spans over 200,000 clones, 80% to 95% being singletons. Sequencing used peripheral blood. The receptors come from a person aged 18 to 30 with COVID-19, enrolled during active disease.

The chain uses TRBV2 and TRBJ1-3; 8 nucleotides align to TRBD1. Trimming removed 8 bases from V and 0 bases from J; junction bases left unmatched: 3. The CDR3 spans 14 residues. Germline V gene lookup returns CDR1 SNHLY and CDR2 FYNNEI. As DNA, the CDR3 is TGTGCCAGCTGCACAGGGGGCTCTGGAAACACCATATATTTT. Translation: CASCTGGSGNTIYF.

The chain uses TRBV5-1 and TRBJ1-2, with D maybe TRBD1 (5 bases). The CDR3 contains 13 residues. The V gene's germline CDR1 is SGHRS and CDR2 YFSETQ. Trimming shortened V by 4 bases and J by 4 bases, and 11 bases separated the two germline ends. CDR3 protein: CASSQQGGYGYTF. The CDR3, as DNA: TGCGCCAGCAGCCAGCAGGGAGGCTATGGCTACACCTTC.

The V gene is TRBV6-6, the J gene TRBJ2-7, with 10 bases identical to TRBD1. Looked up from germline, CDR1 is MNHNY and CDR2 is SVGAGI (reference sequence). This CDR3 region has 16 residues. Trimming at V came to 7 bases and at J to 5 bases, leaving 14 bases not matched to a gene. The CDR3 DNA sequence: TGTGCCAGCACCTTTCCCGGGACAGGGGACATCAACGAGCAGTACTTC. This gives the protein CASTFPGTGDINEQYF.

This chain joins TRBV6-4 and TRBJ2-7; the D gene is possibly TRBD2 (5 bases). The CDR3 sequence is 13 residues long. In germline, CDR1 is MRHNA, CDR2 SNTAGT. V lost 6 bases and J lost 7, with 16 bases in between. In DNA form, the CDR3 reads TGTGCCAGCAGAGATAATCTAACGGGGGAGCAGTACTTC. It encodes CASRDNLTGEQYF.

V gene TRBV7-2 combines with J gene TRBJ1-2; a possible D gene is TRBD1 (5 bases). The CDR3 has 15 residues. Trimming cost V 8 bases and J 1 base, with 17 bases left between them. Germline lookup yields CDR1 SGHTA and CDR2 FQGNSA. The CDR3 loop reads CASGDRGGINYGYTF. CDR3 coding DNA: TGTGCCAGCGGGGATAGGGGTGGCATTAACTATGGCTACACCTTC.

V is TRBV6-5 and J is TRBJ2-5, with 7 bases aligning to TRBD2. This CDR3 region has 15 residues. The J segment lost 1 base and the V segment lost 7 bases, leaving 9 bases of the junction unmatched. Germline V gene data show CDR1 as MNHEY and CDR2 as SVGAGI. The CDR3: CASTKTGRLQETQYF. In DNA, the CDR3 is TGTGCCAGCACTAAAACCGGGAGGCTCCAAGAGACCCAGTACTTC.